One and the same sample provided the 18 T cell receptor beta chains below, sequenced in a study of blood T cell repertoires in COVID-19. Using immunoSEQ multiplex PCR, the repertoire was profiled, and TCRdb retains in-frame clones only, with some absent. In the table there are fewer than 150,000 clones, 82% of which are singletons. Sequencing was done on a sample of peripheral blood. The receptors were sampled from a woman aged 80 or over with acute or convalescent COVID-19.

The rearrangement links TRBV11-2 to TRBJ2-7, with TRBD1 identical over 12 bases. CDR1 SGHAT and CDR2 FQNNGV come from the germline V gene. V was pared by 0 bases and J by 5 bases, with 8 bases of the junction left unmatched. This CDR3 has 17 residues. CDR3 amino acids: CASSLESWDRGQNEQYF. CDR3 DNA: TGTGCCAGCAGCTTAGAGAGTTGGGACAGGGGGCAAAACGAGCAGTACTTC. The full variable domain, in which reference TRBV11-2 and TRBJ2-7 provide the parts outside the CDR3, is EAGVAQSPRYKIIEKRQSVAFWCNPISGHATLYWYQQILGQGPKLLIQFQNNGVVDDSQLPKDRFSAERLKGVDSTLKIQPAKLEDSAVYLCASSLESWDRGQNEQYFGPGTRLTVT.

V and J are TRBV7-9 and TRBJ2-4; 7 bases fit TRBD2. The CDR3 extends over 15 amino acids. V lost 3 bases to trimming and J lost 1 base; unmatched junction nucleotides: 3. Per germline, CDR1 SEHNR and CDR2 FQNEAQ (reference sequence). The DNA for the CDR3 is TGTGCCAGCAGCTTTAAGCGGGATGCCAAAAACATTCAGTACTTC. Residues: CASSFKRDAKNIQYF.

The chain uses TRBV5-8 and TRBJ2-2, with 10 bases lining up with TRBD1. J was trimmed by 5 bases and V by 4 bases; bases with no gene match: 8. This CDR3 is built from 16 residues. Germline assignment: CDR1 SGHTS and CDR2 YDEGEE. CDR3 amino acids: CASSPDRGSYTGELFF. The CDR3 DNA sequence: TGTGCCAGCAGCCCGGACAGGGGGAGTTATACCGGGGAGCTGTTTTTT.

The genes are TRBV5-4 and TRBJ2-5; a possible D gene is TRBD1 (5 bases). From germline, CDR1 is SGHNT and CDR2 YYREEE (reference sequence). CDR3 length equals 17 residues. Between the trimmed V and J ends, which lost 1 base and 5 bases, there was a span of 21 bases. The CDR3 nucleotides read TGTGCCAGCAGCTTGTTATTTTGGGGCCAACTCAAGGAGACCCAGTACTTC. It specifies CASSLLFWGQLKETQYF.

The V gene is TRBV19, the J gene TRBJ2-1, with D possibly matching TRBD1 (6 bases). The germline V gene has CDR1 LNHDA and CDR2 SQIVND (reference sequence). This CDR3 comprises 14 residues. V was clipped by 8 bases and J by 7 bases, with 18 bases between them. CDR3 amino acids: CASGNRVFDNEQFF. CDR3 in DNA: TGTGCCAGTGGTAACAGGGTCTTCGATAATGAGCAGTTCTTC.

The genes are TRBV19 and TRBJ1-2; unclear D gene. The CDR3 length is 15 residues. Germline V gene data show CDR1 as LNHDA and CDR2 as SQIVND (reference sequence). V was pared by 2 bases and J by 2 bases, with 12 bases between. The CDR3 nucleotides are TGTGCCAGTAGTATATCAGGAGGAACCAACTATGGCTACACCTTC. Translating gives CASSISGGTNYGYTF.

This clone has just a few counts. The CDR3, as DNA: TGTGCCAGCAGCCAAGAACGGAGGGCACCGGGAGCTTTCTTT. Translation gives CASSQERRAPGAFF. V and J are TRBV4-2 and TRBJ1-1; the D is unclear. There are 14 residues in the CDR3. Trimming left V 0 bases short and J 10 bases short, with 15 bases between. The germline CDR1 and CDR2 sequences are LGHNA and YNFKEQ.

The chain links TRBV11-2 to TRBJ2-7; D is ambiguous. Germline-derived CDR1 and CDR2 are SGHAT and FQNNGV. Between the trimmed V and J ends, which lost 5 bases and 4 bases, there was a span of 15 bases. The CDR3 runs to 14 residues. This CDR3 is CASSLDMLVYEQYF. The DNA of the CDR3 is TGTGCCAGCAGCCTCGACATGCTGGTGTACGAGCAGTACTTC.

The chain joins TRBV9 to TRBJ1-1; D unclear. The V end lost 0 bases, the J end lost 7 bases, and 7 bases lay between the germline ends. CDR1 SGDLS and CDR2 YYNGEE come from the germline V gene. The CDR3 extends over 12 amino acids. The CDR3 coding sequence is TGTGCCAGCAGCGTAGCTCGCGATGAAGCTTTCTTT. Translation: CASSVARDEAFF.

The rearrangement joins TRBV16 to TRBJ1-1; 7 bases line up with TRBD1. V shed 2 bases, J shed 0 bases, and the junction held 0 bases outside the gene matches. Germline V gene sequence: CDR1 KGHSY, CDR2 FQNENV. The CDR3 has 14 amino acids. CDR3 residues: CASSQGTVNTEAFF. The CDR3 DNA reads TGTGCCAGCAGCCAAGGGACAGTGAACACTGAAGCTTTCTTT.

This chain uses TRBV9 with TRBJ1-2, with 10 bases lining up with TRBD1. The CDR3 consists of 13 residues. V lost 5 bases, J lost 4 bases, and 2 bases stayed unmatched. The germline gives CDR1 SGDLS, CDR2 YYNGEE. For the CDR3, the DNA is TGTGCCAGCAGAAGGACAGGGGGCTATGGCTACACCTTC. Translated: CASRRTGGYGYTF.

The chain links TRBV7-8 to TRBJ1-4; D call uncertain. CDR1 and CDR2 (germline): SGHVS, FQNEAQ. Trimming took 4 bases from V and 7 from J, leaving 10 bases between them. This CDR3 is 13 amino acids long. CDR3 protein: CASSSRWSEKLFF. Here the CDR3 DNA reads TGTGCCAGCAGCTCGAGGTGGAGTGAAAAACTGTTTTTT.

The CDR3 region is CAKYPGLAGGISCTGELFF. CDR3 coding DNA: TGCGCCAAATACCCGGGACTAGCGGGGGGGATATCGTGCACCGGGGAGCTGTTTTTT. The chain carries TRBV5-1 and TRBJ2-2; 16 bases fit TRBD2. Germline CDR1 and CDR2: SGHRS and YFSETQ. With V trimmed by 9 bases and J by 4 bases, 15 bases remained unmatched. CDR3 size: 19 residues.

This clone was picked up one time. The chain couples TRBV5-5 to TRBJ1-6; D might be TRBD1 (5 bases). CDR1 SGHKS and CDR2 YYEKEE come from the germline V gene (reference sequence). Trimming pared 0 bases from V and 0 bases from J, leaving 7 bases between. The CDR3 spans 16 residues. CDR3 loop: CASSLARGSYNSPLHF. The CDR3 DNA reads as TGTGCCAGCAGCTTGGCTAGGGGCTCCTATAATTCACCCCTCCACTTT.

The chain joins TRBV27 to TRBJ1-2; 7 bases are a match to TRBD1. This CDR3 region has 16 residues. The V gene end was trimmed by 0 bases and the J gene end by 1 base; junction bases not matched to a gene: 5. Germline V gene sequence: CDR1 MNHEY, CDR2 SMNVEV (reference sequence). The chain's CDR3 is CASSLSRAGGNYGYTF. CDR3 coding DNA: TGTGCCAGCAGTTTATCGAGGGCAGGGGGTAACTATGGCTACACCTTC.

There are a few counts of this clone. This chain connects TRBV18 to TRBJ1-4; D is perhaps TRBD1 (5 bases). The V end lost 3 bases, the J end lost 4 bases, and 9 bases lay between the germline ends. Per the germline V gene, CDR1 is KGHSH and CDR2 is LQKENI. CDR3 size: 14 residues. The CDR3 here is CASSPDQGNEKLFF. The CDR3 coding sequence is TGTGCCAGCTCACCGGATCAGGGTAATGAAAAACTGTTTTTT.

This clone was counted only a few times. The chain links TRBV28 to TRBJ2-7, with a tentative D call TRBD1 (6 bases). CDR1 and CDR2 from the germline V gene are MDHEN and SYDVKM. This CDR3 is 14 amino acids long. Trimming left V 2 bases short and J 2 bases short, with 10 bases between. The chain's CDR3 is CASSLGGQTYEQYF. As DNA, the CDR3 is TGTGCCAGCAGTTTAGGGGGCCAAACCTACGAGCAGTACTTC. The complete variable domain, with remaining parts taken from reference TRBV28 and TRBJ2-7, reads DVKVTQSSRYLVKRTGEKVFLECVQDMDHENMFWYRQDPGLGLRLIYFSYDVKMKEKGDIPEGYSVSREKKERFSLILESASTNQTSMYLCASSLGGQTYEQYFGPGTRLTVT.

The chain uses TRBV28 and TRBJ2-2; D is perhaps TRBD2 (6 bases). This CDR3 has 18 residues. Germline CDR1 reads MDHEN; CDR2 reads SYDVKM. Trimming pared 6 bases from V and 7 bases from J, leaving 27 bases between. The CDR3 nucleotides are TGTGCCAGCAGCCCTGGAGGGTGGCAGCCTATAATTGACGGGGAGCTGTTTTTT. It is translated as CASSPGGWQPIIDGELFF. Full variable domain (rest looked up from reference TRBV28 and TRBJ2-2): DVKVTQSSRYLVKRTGEKVFLECVQDMDHENMFWYRQDPGLGLRLIYFSYDVKMKEKGDIPEGYSVSREKKERFSLILESASTNQTSMYLCASSPGGWQPIIDGELFFGEGSRLTVL.